The clone carrying this T cell receptor (beta chain) was counted many times. Trimming removed 7 bases at V and 1 base at J, with 14 bases between. Germline V CDR1 and CDR2: GTSNPN, SVGIG (reference sequence). This CDR3 comprises 14 residues. Researchers amplified the TCR beta CDR3 regions from RNA transcripts. An initial round of RT-PCR targeting the TCR CDR3 relied on the HTBI primer set. TCRdb passed the multiplex PCR reads through MiXCR, listing each CDR3 protein once. The repertoire holds more than 550,000 distinct CDR3 sequences, about 17% seen once, with approximately 16% in the top ten. This sample is drawn from a study of T cells in Graves' hyperthyroidism and ophthalmopathy.

The chain is built from TRBV30 and TRBJ2-1; D is uncertain. The sample taken for sequencing was blood. The sequence was obtained from a woman aged 50 to 60 with Graves' hyperthyroidism that later progressed to Graves' ophthalmopathy. The CDR3 DNA sequence: TGTGCCTCCGCCGGTCAATTTTCCTACAATGAGCAGTTCTTC. This translates into CASAGQFSYNEQFF.